This TCR beta chain was recovered during a study of T-cell memory formation after mild COVID-19. TCRdb reprocessed the 5' RACE reads via MiXCR and lists one record per CDR3 protein. This table holds approximately 100,000 distinct CDR3 sequences, 15% to 20% found once. Study-wide points: From day 15 to 85, contracting clones were balanced between CD4 and CD8, whereas later expanders leaned toward CD4+. Pre-infection memory harbored some responding clones, suggesting cross-reactive memory joined. Contracting clones localized mainly to CM and EM when CD4+ and mainly to EMRA when CD8+.

Trimming took 4 bases from V and 7 from J, leaving 13 bases between them. Germline CDR1 is KGHDR and CDR2 is SFDVKD. The CDR3 has 14 residues. Comment on this clonotype: What it binds is not known.

The TCR was taken from an adult woman who had mild COVID-19 (a few samples of this study predate the infection). Cell type and time point are not known. The chain carries TRBV24-1 and TRBJ2-1, with D possibly matching TRBD1 (6 bases). Sequences were obtained from PBMCs or a T cell subset sorted from them (not recorded which). For the CDR3, the DNA is TGTGCCACCAGTGACCACAGGGAAATAAATGAGCAGTTCTTC. Residues: CATSDHREINEQFF.